These 5 T cell receptor beta chains were sequenced from one sample in a study of cytomegalovirus exposure and HLA in healthy donors. PCR involved 60 Vbeta and 13 Jbeta primers. The assay was immunoSEQ multiplex PCR, and TCRdb's table has in-frame clones only and misses some. The data show 150,000 to 250,000 clones, around 81% seen once. Material for sequencing was PBMCs. The receptor set was obtained from a man in his thirties or forties in good health and CMV-seronegative.

This chain connects TRBV6-5 to TRBJ2-7, with 10 bases lining up with TRBD2. Germline trimming cut 5 bases from V and 3 bases from J; bases unmatched to any gene: 4. The CDR3 totals 14 residues. The germline V gene has CDR1 MNHEY and CDR2 SVGAGI. CDR3 protein: CASSPIAGGYEQYF. The CDR3 DNA is TGTGCCAGCAGTCCGATAGCGGGGGGCTACGAGCAGTACTTC.

This clone was observed a handful of times. The rearrangement links TRBV5-1 to TRBJ2-7; perhaps TRBD1 as D (5 bases). The CDR3 covers 13 residues. Germline V gene lookup returns CDR1 SGHRS and CDR2 YFSETQ. Between the trimmed V and J ends, which lost 0 bases and 6 bases, there was a span of 10 bases. The chain's CDR3 is CASSLVSGFEQYF. DNA for the CDR3: TGCGCCAGCAGCTTGGTATCAGGGTTCGAGCAGTACTTC.

The DNA for the CDR3 is TGCGCCAGCAGCCAAGAGGGCAGCGGGTTCTCCTACGAGCAGTACTTC. Translation: CASSQEGSGFSYEQYF. The rearrangement joins TRBV4-1 to TRBJ2-7, with a tentative D call TRBD2 (6 bases). The CDR3 length is 16 residues. Germline V gene sequence: CDR1 MGHRA, CDR2 YSYEKL. Trimming stripped 0 bases from V and 0 bases from J, with 12 bases between.

The chain has TRBV27 and TRBJ2-7; 8 bases line up with TRBD1. Germline V gives CDR1 MNHEY, CDR2 SMNVEV (reference sequence). This CDR3 is 18 amino acids long. Trimming cost V 1 base and J 7 bases; bases outside gene matches: 18. CDR3 region: CASSLLGRDRTRPTEQYF. CDR3 nucleotide sequence: TGTGCCAGCAGTTTATTAGGCCGGGACAGGACGCGGCCTACGGAGCAGTACTTC.

The chain joins TRBV28 to TRBJ1-5; D might be TRBD1 (5 bases). V was pared by 3 bases and J by 2 bases, with 8 bases between. Germline V CDR1 and CDR2: MDHEN, SYDVKM. This CDR3 has 14 residues. As DNA, the CDR3 is TGTGCCAGCAGTTTTGGGGCTGGCAATCAGCCCCAGCATTTT. This gives the protein CASSFGAGNQPQHF.